This T cell receptor beta chain was sequenced during a study of blood T cells in healthy people across ages (dated by TCRdb to the mid-2010s). Concerning the study at large: In model experiments, template switching captured roughly one uniquely barcoded TCR beta cDNA molecule for every two T cells. To avoid experimental bias, donors of different ages were spread randomly across the sequencing lanes. Donors were grouped into four age groups: young (average roughly 17 years), middle-aged (about 40), aged (around 60) and long-lived (about 82). To track age-related changes in TCR beta repertoire diversity, the study relied on deep sequencing normalized with unique cDNA molecular identifiers. Two additional independent replicas of 1 million unique cDNA reads from the same blood draw were analyzed for two donors (one aged 18 to 29 and one aged 80 or older).

Receptors were amplified or captured by 5' RACE. Sequenced on an Illumina HiSeq 2500. A second PCR of about 6 to 11 cycles was performed with a sample-barcoded 5' primer and a J-beta primer mix. A unique molecular identifier was introduced onto each TCR beta cDNA molecule by a template-switch 5' adaptor carrying 12 random nucleotides. Each sample yielded at least 3 million CDR3-containing paired-end reads. The Mint cDNA synthesis kit, primed by a TRBC-specific oligonucleotide, was used to synthesize first-strand cDNA from all RNA. After uracil-DNA glycosylase treatment, a first 18-cycle PCR used universal primers M1SS and BC2_uni_R on all cDNA. Per the authors' processing: For normalization, 1 million high-quality reads, each with a distinct molecular identifier, were randomly selected from each sample. Instead of being binned into consensus sequences, reads with shared molecular identifiers were discarded. MiTCR, with a Q25 quality threshold and the strictest error-elimination algorithm, was used for CDR3 identification, clonotype clustering and error correction. Lower-bound total TCR beta diversity was estimated with a nonparametric unseen species model using Euler transformation. TCRdb reprocessing: public reads trimmed at Q25 with fastp, clones called with MiXCR, in-frame beta chains kept. Every distinct CDR3 protein forms one entry, paired with its most common genes and DNA. The V and J calls, along with clone size, are taken from TCRdb and not from the paper's own processing. The sample table lists 790,000 or so distinct CDR3 sequences, around half of them with a count of one. The ten top clones hold 15% to 20% of the sample.

The investigation overall reported the following: Observed TCR beta diversity per million T cells fell roughly linearly with age, and a significant reduction was already apparent by age around 40. Compared with the aged group, more naive CD4+ T cells, fewer expanded clones and increased TCR diversity were shown by the long-lived group, suggesting age selection. Because the CMV infection status of the donors was unknown, age-related changes in expanded clonotypes may potentially have been confounded. Because profiling used bulk unsorted PBMCs, naive and antigen-experienced compartments could not be compared conclusively. Estimates of total diversity from one million sequenced T cells were regarded as lower bounds and underestimates. There was a strong correlation between observed TCR beta diversity and the percentage of naive T cells measured by flow cytometry.

As regards this clonotype: Its specific antigen is unknown. No much larger clone is present one base from it, and per-base qualities are unavailable.

The donors were roughly 38 Caucasian individuals from Russia, aged about 6 to 95 years, who were systemically healthy. Each donor gave roughly 9.5 milliliters of peripheral blood, collected into EDTA-treated Vacutainer tubes. Ficoll-Paque density-gradient centrifugation was used to isolate PBMCs, with at least 7 million per sample. Trizol reagent was used to extract total RNA from the PBMCs, yielding at least 5 micrograms per sample. For every donor, flow cytometry on a PBMC aliquot measured the percentage of naive CD45RAhigh/CD27high T cells. The specimen sequenced was blood. This receptor was identified in a man at least 80 years old in good health.

The nucleotides are TGCAGTGCTAGGGGACTTGTGCCAGATACGCAGTATTTT. Its translation is CSARGLVPDTQYF. The sequence joins TRBV20-1 to TRBJ2-3; TRBD2 could be the D gene, as 6 bases match. The germline V gene (reference sequence) sets CDR1 to DFQATT and CDR2 to SNEGSKA. The trim is 3 bases for V and 4 bases for J, with a gap of 11 bases between the germline ends. From the cysteine up to the phenylalanine, the CDR3 has a length of 13 residues. Only CDR3 DNA is held: 39 bases, read in frame from base 1.